This is a list of T cell receptor beta chains from one sample in a study of cytomegalovirus exposure and HLA in healthy donors. The protocol was immunoSEQ multiplex PCR, while the TCRdb copy is restricted to in-frame clones and leaves out a portion. The sample consists of around 150,000 clones, about three quarters of them appearing once. Input material: PBMCs. All receptors come from a human donor in good health. Both conserved end residues are part of each CDR3. A D gene is named only where the DNA matches it firmly. Clone size appears in some rows only: once, few, many, or a class for an expanded clone.

clone size	D gene	V gene	J gene	CDR3 protein	CDR3 DNA
NA	TRBD1	TRBV19	TRBJ2-7	CASTSTGTYEQYF	TGTGCCAGTACCTCGACAGGGACCTACGAGCAGTACTTC
few	NA	TRBV2	TRBJ2-7	CASKNPYEQYF	TGTGCCAGCAAAAATCCTTACGAGCAGTACTTC
NA	NA	TRBV6-5	TRBJ2-5	CASRRTIRETQYF	TGTGCCAGCAGAAGGACTATTCGAGAGACCCAGTACTTC
NA	TRBD1	TRBV6-4	TRBJ1-1	CASSPQGLNTEAFF	TGTGCCAGCAGCCCACAGGGGCTGAACACTGAAGCTTTCTTT
NA	NA	TRBV4-1	TRBJ2-5	CASSQGKGEQETQYF	TGCGCCAGCAGCCAAGGGAAGGGGGAGCAAGAGACCCAGTACTTC
NA	NA	TRBV5-1	TRBJ2-5	CASSLGTTSQETQYF	TGCGCCAGCAGCTTGGGGACTACAAGCCAAGAGACCCAGTACTTC
few	NA	TRBV11-1	TRBJ2-6	CASSLRFSGANVLTF	TGTGCCAGCAGCTTACGGTTCTCTGGGGCCAACGTCCTGACTTTC
NA	TRBD1	TRBV4-1	TRBJ1-2	CASSQGPQGVVYGYTF	TGCGCCAGCAGCCAAGGACCACAGGGGGTCGTCTATGGCTACACCTTC
once	NA	TRBV11-2	TRBJ2-7	CASSLPRGSYEQYF	TGTGCCAGCAGCTTGCCCCGCGGATCCTACGAGCAGTACTTC
NA	NA	TRBV10-3	TRBJ1-2	CAISEGASNYGYTF	TGTGCCATCAGTGAAGGGGCGTCTAACTATGGCTACACCTTC
NA	NA	TRBV5-1	TRBJ2-7	CASSLVGGEYEQYF	TGCGCCAGCAGCTTGGTCGGGGGTGAGTACGAGCAGTACTTC
NA	TRBD2	TRBV5-1	TRBJ2-5	CASSLVGGSWETQYF	TGCGCCAGCAGCTTGGTCGGGGGGTCGTGGGAGACCCAGTACTTC
NA	TRBD2	TRBV6-5	TRBJ2-2	CASSSYGGGGPGELFF	TGTGCCAGCAGTTCCTACGGCGGGGGGGGACCCGGGGAGCTGTTTTTT
few	TRBD2	TRBV4-1	TRBJ2-6	CASSQAFLAGGSSGANVLTF	TGCGCCAGCAGCCAAGCGTTTCTAGCGGGGGGCTCCTCTGGGGCCAACGTCCTGACTTTC
few	NA	TRBV28	TRBJ2-6	CASSQGGAGANVLTF	TGTGCCAGCAGCCAAGGCGGGGCCGGGGCCAACGTCCTGACTTTC
NA	NA	TRBV14	TRBJ1-1	CASSQAGIWTEAFF	TGTGCCAGCAGCCAAGCAGGAATTTGGACTGAAGCTTTCTTT
NA	TRBD2	TRBV11-3	TRBJ2-2	CASSFQREVAGELFF	TGTGCCAGCAGCTTTCAGCGGGAGGTGGCCGGGGAGCTGTTTTTT
NA	NA	TRBV5-1	TRBJ2-1	CASSRTGESEQFF	TGCGCCAGCAGCCGGACGGGGGAAAGTGAGCAGTTCTTC
NA	NA	TRBV9	TRBJ1-2	CASSVGGTGTF	TGTGCCAGCAGCGTAGGAGGCACTGGCACCTTC
NA	NA	TRBV20-1	TRBJ2-5	CSAGLETQYF	TGCAGTGCTGGACTTGAGACCCAGTACTTC
NA	NA	TRBV30	TRBJ1-6	CAWSVGRDNSPLHF	TGTGCCTGGAGTGTTGGGAGGGATAATTCACCCCTCCACTTT
NA	NA	TRBV10-3	TRBJ2-7	CAISKSGSSYEQYF	TGTGCCATCAGTAAGAGCGGCAGCTCCTACGAGCAGTACTTC
NA	TRBD1	TRBV10-2	TRBJ1-4	CASSPRTGSNEKLFF	TGCGCCAGCAGCCCCAGGACAGGATCGAATGAAAAACTGTTTTTT
NA	NA	TRBV19	TRBJ1-6	CASRTGWNSPLHF	TGTGCCAGTAGAACAGGGTGGAATTCACCCCTCCACTTT
NA	TRBD1	TRBV20-1	TRBJ2-3	CSAWTGWTQYF	TGCAGTGCTTGGACAGGGTGGACGCAGTATTTT
NA	NA	TRBV9	TRBJ2-7	CASSVSPGSYEQYF	TGTGCCAGCAGCGTGTCGCCGGGATCCTACGAGCAGTACTTC
NA	TRBD1	TRBV5-1	TRBJ2-2	CAGRDRGIGNANTGELFF	TGCGCCGGAAGGGACAGGGGGATTGGGAACGCGAACACCGGGGAGCTGTTTTTT
few	TRBD1	TRBV28	TRBJ1-2	CASSLETGPYGYTF	TGTGCCAGCAGTTTAGAGACAGGGCCCTATGGCTACACCTTC
NA	NA	TRBV19	TRBJ2-2	CASSQVQANTGELFF	TGTGCCAGTAGTCAAGTACAGGCGAACACCGGGGAGCTGTTTTTT
NA	NA	TRBV11-3	TRBJ2-7	CASSLVSRVRKTYEQYF	TGTGCCAGCAGCTTAGTATCTCGGGTACGGAAAACCTACGAGCAGTACTTC
NA	NA	TRBV7-6	TRBJ1-1	CASSLGWGEAFF	TGTGCCAGCAGCTTAGGGTGGGGCGAAGCTTTCTTT
NA	TRBD1	TRBV9	TRBJ2-1	CASSPTTQGAYNEQFF	TGTGCCAGCAGCCCTACCACCCAGGGGGCTTACAATGAGCAGTTCTTC
NA	NA	TRBV29-1	TRBJ1-2	CSVQVQGGGYTF	TGCAGCGTCCAAGTGCAGGGAGGGGGCTACACCTTC
NA	NA	TRBV25-1	TRBJ1-1	CASGVGGTGAFF	TGTGCCAGCGGGGTCGGGGGGACGGGCGCTTTCTTT
NA	TRBD1	TRBV28	TRBJ1-6	CASSSGGAQNSPLHF	TGTGCCAGCAGTTCAGGGGGCGCACAGAATTCACCCCTCCACTTT
NA	NA	TRBV6-5	TRBJ2-1	CASSLLSSATDEQFF	TGTGCCAGTTCCTTGCTTTCTAGCGCTACAGATGAGCAGTTCTTC
few	NA	TRBV6-1	TRBJ2-7	CASSESRVGHEQYF	TGTGCCAGCAGTGAATCGCGGGTGGGCCACGAGCAGTACTTC
few	TRBD2	TRBV28	TRBJ2-7	CASSLVPSGEREQYF	TGTGCCAGCAGTTTAGTGCCTAGCGGGGAAAGGGAGCAGTACTTC
NA	TRBD2	TRBV28	TRBJ2-7	CASRGGGAGYEQYF	TGTGCCAGCAGGGGCGGGGGGGCGGGCTACGAGCAGTACTTC
NA	NA	TRBV10-2	TRBJ2-4	CASSPSVENIQYF	TGCGCCAGCAGTCCTTCAGTTGAAAACATTCAGTACTTC
NA	NA	TRBV5-4	TRBJ2-7	CASSTQGGSYEQYF	TGTGCCAGCAGCACACAGGGTGGATCCTACGAGCAGTACTTC
NA	TRBD1	TRBV6-1	TRBJ2-5	CASSVVTGEETQYF	TGTGCCAGCAGTGTAGTGACAGGGGAAGAGACCCAGTACTTC
NA	TRBD2	TRBV7-9	TRBJ2-1	CASSPGGQFF	TGTGCCAGCAGCCCGGGGGGGCAGTTCTTC
NA	NA	TRBV7-9	TRBJ1-1	CSSSSGTEAFF	TGTTCCAGCAGCTCAGGCACTGAAGCTTTCTTT
NA	TRBD1	TRBV15	TRBJ2-7	CATSREGTGFSEQYF	TGTGCCACCAGCAGAGAAGGGACAGGCTTTTCCGAGCAGTACTTC
NA	TRBD2	TRBV11-2	TRBJ2-7	CASSLVPNLAGGYEQYF	TGTGCCAGCAGCTTAGTCCCTAACCTAGCGGGAGGATACGAGCAGTACTTC
NA	TRBD2	TRBV5-1	TRBJ2-5	CASSLGDYSQETQYF	TGCGCCAGCAGCTTGGGGGACTACTCCCAAGAGACCCAGTACTTC
once	NA	TRBV19	TRBJ1-2	CASSIHRAYGYTF	TGTGCCAGTAGTATACACAGAGCCTATGGCTACACCTTC
NA	TRBD2	TRBV4-2	TRBJ2-1	CASSQRLAGVEQFF	TGTGCCAGCAGCCAACGCCTAGCGGGAGTTGAGCAGTTCTTC
NA	TRBD2	TRBV7-7	TRBJ2-1	CASSLGRGYNEQFF	TGTGCTAGCAGCTTAGGGCGGGGGTACAATGAGCAGTTCTTC
NA	TRBD1	TRBV5-8	TRBJ2-7	CASSYTGTAYEQYF	TGTGCCAGCAGCTACACCGGGACAGCCTACGAGCAGTACTTC
NA	TRBD2	TRBV28	TRBJ2-5	CASSPTSSVAGGQETQYF	TGTGCCAGCAGTCCTACGTCAAGCGTAGCGGGGGGGCAGGAGACCCAGTACTTC
NA	NA	TRBV12-5	TRBJ1-3	CASGSTEIGNTIYF	TGTGCTAGTGGATCTACAGAGATTGGAAACACCATATATTTT
NA	NA	TRBV19	TRBJ1-5	CASSITDGGQPQHF	TGTGCCAGTAGTATTACAGATGGTGGTCAGCCCCAGCATTTT
NA	NA	TRBV5-6	TRBJ2-1	CASSLWGLLNNEQFF	TGTGCCAGCAGCTTGTGGGGACTGCTAAACAATGAGCAGTTCTTC
NA	NA	TRBV12-5	TRBJ2-1	CASGETSGRSYNEQFF	TGTGCTAGTGGAGAGACGAGCGGTCGCTCCTACAATGAGCAGTTCTTC
NA	TRBD1	TRBV14	TRBJ2-7	CASSQVPGGYEQYF	TGTGCCAGCAGCCAAGTTCCAGGGGGCTACGAGCAGTACTTC
few	NA	TRBV4-1	TRBJ1-1	CASSQWVGDTEAFF	TGCGCCAGCAGCCAATGGGTCGGGGACACTGAAGCTTTCTTT
NA	TRBD1	TRBV5-1	TRBJ2-2	CASSPGQGDTGELFF	TGCGCCAGCAGCCCCGGACAGGGGGACACCGGGGAGCTGTTTTTT
NA	TRBD1	TRBV6-1	TRBJ1-5	CASRAGTGHNQPQHF	TGTGCCAGCAGGGCCGGGACAGGGCACAATCAGCCCCAGCATTTT